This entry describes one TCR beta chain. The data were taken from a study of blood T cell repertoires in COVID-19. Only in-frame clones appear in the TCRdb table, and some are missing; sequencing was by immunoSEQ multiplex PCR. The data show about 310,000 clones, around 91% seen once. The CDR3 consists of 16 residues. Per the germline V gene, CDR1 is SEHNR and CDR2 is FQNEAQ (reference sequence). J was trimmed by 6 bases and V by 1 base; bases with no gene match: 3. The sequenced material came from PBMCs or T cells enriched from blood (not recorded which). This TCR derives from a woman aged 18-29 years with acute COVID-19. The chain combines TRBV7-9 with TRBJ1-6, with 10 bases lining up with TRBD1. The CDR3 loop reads CASSLVRTGGNSPLHF. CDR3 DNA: TGTGCCAGCAGCTTAGTTAGGACAGGGGGTAATTCACCCCTCCACTTT.